Each of the 25 T cell receptor beta chains below was sequenced from the same sample in a study of blood T cells in healthy people across ages. Primers used in a second PCR of about 7 to 11 cycles were a sample-barcoded 5' primer and a J-beta primer mix. TCRdb analysed the 5' RACE reads with MiXCR anew, one entry per CDR3 protein. The sample holds just over 1 million distinct CDR3 sequences, over 35% seen once. Sequenced: blood. Receptors originate from a woman aged 55-75 years in good health.

The CDR3 coding sequence is TGTGCCAGCTCACCACGGGAGTTCGACAATGAGCAGTTCTTC. It is translated as CASSPREFDNEQFF. The V gene is TRBV18, the J gene TRBJ2-1, with D maybe TRBD2 (5 bases). Between the trimmed V and J ends, which lost 1 base and 5 bases, there was a span of 9 bases. The CDR3 has 14 amino acids. The germline V gene has CDR1 KGHSH and CDR2 LQKENI.

This clonotype was seen a few times. This chain links TRBV10-1 with TRBJ2-2; D remains unclear. V lost 2 bases and J 4 bases, leaving 11 bases between the germline ends. Germline V gene data show CDR1 as WNHNN and CDR2 as SYGVQD (reference sequence). The CDR3 has 15 amino acids. CDR3 nucleotide sequence: TGCGCCAGCAGTGAGAATGGCGGACCCACCGGGGAGCTGTTTTTT. Protein: CASSENGGPTGELFF.

The table lists this clonotype with a few counts. V and J are TRBV27 and TRBJ2-1, with D unclear. Trimming took 4 bases from V and 5 from J, leaving 12 bases between them. Germline loops: CDR1 MNHEY, CDR2 SMNVEV (reference sequence). The CDR3 runs to 14 residues. CDR3 sequence: CASSYVRADNEQFF. DNA of the CDR3: TGTGCCAGCAGTTACGTCCGGGCTGACAATGAGCAGTTCTTC.

This clonotype has only a few counts. The rearrangement joins TRBV4-1 to TRBJ2-4, with D perhaps matching TRBD2 (6 bases). CDR1 and CDR2 (germline): MGHRA, YSYEKL. V shed 3 bases and J shed 13 bases, with 16 bases lying between them. The CDR3 sequence is 13 residues long. Here the CDR3 DNA reads TGCGCCAGCAGCCAGGTAGCGGAGACGGGGCAGTACTTC. As protein: CASSQVAETGQYF.

This rearrangement joins TRBV12-3 or TRBV12-4 to TRBJ1-2; no definite D call. The CDR3 consists of 13 residues. The V end was cut by 6 bases, the J end by 4 bases, with 12 bases between. CDR3 in DNA: TGTGCCAGCAGCAGGTCAACCGTCTATGGCTACACCTTC. The encoded protein is CASSRSTVYGYTF.

This chain uses TRBV2 with TRBJ2-7; TRBD2 matches 9 bases. The CDR3 covers 16 residues. CDR1 SNHLY and CDR2 FYNNEI come from the germline V gene. The J segment lost 4 bases and the V segment lost 1 base, leaving 8 bases of the junction unmatched. The CDR3 spells CASSEGAGLALYEQYF. CDR3 nucleotides: TGTGCCAGCAGTGAAGGGGCGGGACTAGCATTGTACGAGCAGTACTTC.

This clonotype was observed a handful of times. The V call is TRBV12-3 or TRBV12-4, the J call TRBJ2-3; no firm D call. The CDR3 spans 12 residues. V lost 6 bases, J lost 4 bases, and 8 bases lay in between. The CDR3 DNA is TGTGCCAGCAGCCCGGATGCAGATACGCAGTATTTT. The encoded protein is CASSPDADTQYF.

The chain's CDR3 is CASSGGRPSEQYF. CDR3 in DNA: TGTGCCAGCAGCGGGGGTCGACCTTCCGAGCAGTACTTC. V and J are TRBV9 and TRBJ2-7; D is unresolved. The CDR3 totals 13 residues. The V end lost 3 bases, the J end lost 6 bases, and 13 bases lay between the germline ends. Germline lookup yields CDR1 SGDLS and CDR2 YYNGEE.

In regard to this clonotype: At one boundary the junction diverges from the germline segment, which might be a read error. The chain combines TRBV27 with TRBJ2-5; a weak D match, TRBD1 (6 bases). CDR3 length: 17 residues. CDR1 is MNHEY and CDR2 is SMNVEV in the germline V gene (reference sequence). CDR3: CASSPPPGQQVQETQYF. In DNA, the CDR3 is TGCGCCAGCAGTCCCCCCCCTGGACAGCAAGTCCAAGAGACCCAGTACTTC.

The V gene is TRBV5-1, the J gene TRBJ2-1, with 7 bases fitting TRBD2. There are 17 residues in the CDR3. Trimming took 2 bases from V and 7 from J; bases not matched to a gene: 15. CDR1 and CDR2 (germline): SGHRS, YFSETQ. The CDR3 here is CASSFATAGPAGNEQFF. In DNA, the CDR3 is TGCGCCAGCAGCTTCGCTACAGCGGGACCCGCAGGTAATGAGCAGTTCTTC.

This clonotype showed up just a few times. The chain combines TRBV18 with TRBJ2-7; TRBD2 is a possible D gene (5 bases). The germline CDR1 and CDR2 sequences are KGHSH and LQKENI. The ends were cut back, 2 bases at V and 2 bases at J, with 7 bases in the middle. The CDR3 loop spans 13 amino acids. CDR3 DNA: TGTGCCAGCTCACCAATCGGGGCCTACGAGCAGTACTTC. Protein: CASSPIGAYEQYF.

This clonotype turned up a few times. CDR3 residues: CASSLGQVQETQYF. As DNA, the CDR3 is TGTGCCAGCAGCTTGGGACAGGTGCAAGAGACCCAGTACTTC. This chain connects TRBV5-6 to TRBJ2-5, with D possibly being TRBD1 (6 bases). V lost 0 bases, J lost 2 bases, and 8 bases lay in between. The germline V gene encodes CDR1 SGHDT and CDR2 YYEEEE. This CDR3 contains 14 residues.

The rearrangement joins TRBV20-1 to TRBJ2-7; 8 nucleotides line up with TRBD2. V was pared by 5 bases and J by 0 bases, with 3 bases of the junction left unmatched. Per the germline V gene, CDR1 is DFQATT and CDR2 is SNEGSKA (reference sequence). The CDR3 is made up of 13 amino acids. CDR3 residues: CSAVSGTSYEQYF. CDR3 DNA sequence: TGCAGTGCTGTTAGCGGGACCTCCTACGAGCAGTACTTC.

The chain employs TRBV5-1 and TRBJ2-3; 9 bases line up with TRBD2. Germline V gene sequence: CDR1 SGHRS, CDR2 YFSETQ. The CDR3 loop spans 16 amino acids. Trimming cost V 0 bases and J 5 bases; bases outside gene matches: 7. CDR3 sequence reads: CASSLGSGSGIDTQYF. In DNA form, the CDR3 reads TGCGCCAGCAGCTTGGGTAGCGGGAGCGGAATAGATACGCAGTATTTT.

This rearrangement joins TRBV6-5 to TRBJ2-7, with 7 bases identical to TRBD1. Per the germline V gene, CDR1 is MNHEY and CDR2 is SVGAGI. The CDR3 runs 15 residues. J was trimmed by 4 bases and V by 0 bases; bases with no gene match: 6. CDR3 nucleotides: TGTGCCAGCAGTTACTCTGACAGGGCGGCGTACGAGCAGTACTTC. Translation: CASSYSDRAAYEQYF.

The chain carries TRBV20-1 and TRBJ1-4; D is possibly TRBD1 (5 bases). Deletions cut 0 bases from V and 5 bases from J, with 10 bases between. The CDR3 sequence is 14 residues long. The germline V gene has CDR1 DFQATT and CDR2 SNEGSKA (reference sequence). The CDR3 bases are TGCAGTGCTAGAGATCCGGGGGAGAATGAAAAACTGTTTTTT. It yields the protein CSARDPGENEKLFF.

The chain uses TRBV7-9 and TRBJ1-2; TRBD1 aligns across 9 bases. The V segment lost 1 base and the J segment 4 bases; nucleotides outside the gene matches: 4. The CDR3 loop spans 15 amino acids. Germline V gene lookup returns CDR1 SEHNR and CDR2 FQNEAQ (reference sequence). This CDR3 reads CASSLGQGDPYGYTF. CDR3 in DNA: TGTGCCAGCAGCTTAGGACAGGGGGATCCCTATGGCTACACCTTC.

The CDR3, as DNA: TGTGCCAGCACCGGATCCATAGGTAACACAGATACGCAGTATTTT. Its protein product is CASTGSIGNTDTQYF. The chain combines TRBV9 with TRBJ2-3; D uncertain. The CDR3 runs to 15 residues. Trimming removed 6 bases at V and 2 bases at J, with 16 bases between. The germline gives CDR1 SGDLS, CDR2 YYNGEE.

This chain links TRBV5-1 with TRBJ2-1; perhaps TRBD1 as D (6 bases). The closer fit of TRBJ2-7 to the DNA end suggests the J call may be wrong. In germline, CDR1 is SGHRS, CDR2 YFSETQ. This CDR3 comprises 16 residues. The CDR3 spells CASSPITRGSYNEQYF. DNA of the CDR3: TGCGCCAGCAGCCCCATAACCAGGGGATCCTACAATGAGCAGTACTTC.

This chain links TRBV6-1 with TRBJ2-1, with D uncertain. V was clipped by 10 bases and J by 4 bases, with 8 bases between them. This CDR3 region has 11 residues. The germline CDR1 and CDR2 sequences are MNHNS and SASEGT. CDR3 bases: TGTGCCACAGTCCGTTACAATGAGCAGTTCTTC. Translation gives CATVRYNEQFF.

This clonotype was counted a single time. V gene TRBV7-3 combines with J gene TRBJ2-3; maybe TRBD1 (6 bases). Germline CDR1 SGHTA, CDR2 FQGTGA. V lost 5 bases, J lost 2 bases, and 11 bases lay in between. The CDR3 sequence is 14 residues long. CDR3: CASSEAGDTDTQYF. CDR3 nucleotides: TGTGCCAGCAGCGAGGCAGGGGACACAGATACGCAGTATTTT.

The rearrangement links TRBV28 to TRBJ1-5; no definite D call. Trimming removed 8 bases at V and 4 bases at J, with 9 bases between. CDR1 MDHEN and CDR2 SYDVKM come from the germline V gene. The CDR3 has 12 amino acids. CDR3 DNA: TGTGCCAGCCAGTTGGTTAATCAGCCCCAGCATTTT. Translated: CASQLVNQPQHF. Variable domain in full (rest from reference TRBV28 and TRBJ1-5): DVKVTQSSRYLVKRTGEKVFLECVQDMDHENMFWYRQDPGLGLRLIYFSYDVKMKEKGDIPEGYSVSREKKERFSLILESASTNQTSMYLCASQLVNQPQHFGDGTRLSIL.

With regard to this clonotype: Mismatch with germline at one junction end may stem from a read error. The chain has TRBV2 and TRBJ2-4; D might be TRBD2 (5 bases). The CDR3 extends over 19 amino acids. The V gene's germline CDR1 is SNHLY and CDR2 FYNNEI. The CDR3 DNA reads TGTGCCAGCAGTGAGGAAGGACTGGGGATCTTTCTAGCCAAAAACATCCAGTACTTC. Its translation is CASSEEGLGIFLAKNIQYF.

This clonotype was detected only a few times. The rearrangement joins TRBV5-1 to TRBJ2-3; 12 bases map to TRBD2. This CDR3 comprises 15 residues. Looked up from germline, CDR1 is SGHRS and CDR2 is YFSETQ. V lost 6 bases to trimming and J lost 6 bases; unmatched junction nucleotides: 8. DNA of the CDR3: TGCGCCAGCAAGACTAGCGGGGGAGTTGTCGATACGCAGTATTTT. Residues: CASKTSGGVVDTQYF.

This clonotype was seen only a few times. V usage is TRBV10-3 and J usage is TRBJ1-1; a possible D gene is TRBD1 (5 bases). The CDR3 is 13 residues long. Germline-derived CDR1 and CDR2 are ENHRY and SYGVKD. Trimming shortened V by 3 bases and J by 7 bases, and 12 bases separated the two germline ends. Here the CDR3 DNA reads TGTGCCATCAGTGATTCCAGGGTAGGTGAAGCTTTCTTT. Translated: CAISDSRVGEAFF.